This is a list of T cell receptor beta chains from one sample in a study of identical twins. TCRdb analysed the 5' RACE reads with MiXCR anew, one entry per CDR3 protein. The sample consists of about 550,000 distinct CDR3 sequences, 20% to 25% of them appearing once. The same data also contributed to another study, on yellow fever vaccine responses in identical twins.

Sequencing was done on a sample of CD4+ T cells sorted from blood. The receptors were sampled from a woman between 18 and 30 years old in good health. Each CDR3 is given with its conserved first and last residue. A D gene is named only where the DNA matches it firmly. A clone size is listed for some rows: how often the clone was seen (once, few, many), or a class if it is expanded.

J gene: TRBJ1-5
D gene: .
V gene: TRBV7-6
clone size: .
CDR3 protein: CASSASSGNQPQHF
CDR3 DNA: TGTGCCAGCAGCGCCTCATCGGGCAATCAGCCCCAGCATTTT

J gene: TRBJ2-1
D gene: .
V gene: TRBV5-1
clone size: few
CDR3 protein: CASSLGGSLVFF
CDR3 DNA: TGCGCCAGCAGCCTAGGGGGGTCCTTGGTGTTCTTC

J gene: TRBJ1-6
D gene: .
V gene: TRBV10-3
clone size: few
CDR3 protein: CAISVARRDSPLHF
CDR3 DNA: TGTGCCATCAGTGTCGCCAGGAGAGATTCACCCCTCCACTTT

J gene: TRBJ1-2
D gene: .
V gene: TRBV5-6
clone size: few
CDR3 protein: CASSLGGDANYGYTF
CDR3 DNA: TGTGCCAGCAGCTTGGGCGGCGACGCTAACTATGGCTACACCTTC

J gene: TRBJ2-1
D gene: TRBD2
V gene: TRBV10-3
clone size: .
CDR3 protein: CAMKREGLTYNEQFF
CDR3 DNA: TGTGCCATGAAGCGGGAGGGCCTTACCTACAATGAGCAGTTCTTC

J gene: TRBJ2-6
D gene: TRBD1
V gene: TRBV7-2
clone size: once
CDR3 protein: CASSLRIDRGRANVLTF
CDR3 DNA: TGTGCCAGCAGCTTACGGATAGACAGGGGAAGGGCCAACGTCCTGACTTTC

J gene: TRBJ1-1
D gene: .
V gene: TRBV5-1
clone size: once
CDR3 protein: CASSPLGVASGNTEAFF
CDR3 DNA: TGCGCCAGCAGCCCCCTCGGGGTTGCATCAGGGAACACTGAAGCTTTCTTT

J gene: TRBJ2-1
D gene: TRBD2
V gene: TRBV24-1
clone size: .
CDR3 protein: CATRSGRALDEQFF
CDR3 DNA: TGTGCCACCAGGAGCGGGAGGGCGTTGGATGAGCAGTTCTTC

J gene: TRBJ2-5
D gene: .
V gene: TRBV12-5
clone size: .
CDR3 protein: CARPGVYF
CDR3 DNA: TGTGCTCGTCCCGGGGTGTACTTC

J gene: TRBJ2-2
D gene: TRBD1
V gene: TRBV3-1
clone size: .
CDR3 protein: CASNLGQGTGELFF
CDR3 DNA: TGTGCCAGCAACTTGGGACAGGGGACCGGGGAGCTGTTTTTT

J gene: TRBJ1-2
D gene: TRBD1
V gene: TRBV24-1
clone size: once
CDR3 protein: CATSGSGQGGYTF
CDR3 DNA: TGTGCCACCAGTGGCTCAGGACAGGGTGGCTACACCTTC

J gene: TRBJ2-1
D gene: .
V gene: TRBV11-3
clone size: .
CDR3 protein: CASRGPFYNEQFF
CDR3 DNA: TGTGCCAGCAGAGGACCTTTCTACAATGAGCAGTTCTTC